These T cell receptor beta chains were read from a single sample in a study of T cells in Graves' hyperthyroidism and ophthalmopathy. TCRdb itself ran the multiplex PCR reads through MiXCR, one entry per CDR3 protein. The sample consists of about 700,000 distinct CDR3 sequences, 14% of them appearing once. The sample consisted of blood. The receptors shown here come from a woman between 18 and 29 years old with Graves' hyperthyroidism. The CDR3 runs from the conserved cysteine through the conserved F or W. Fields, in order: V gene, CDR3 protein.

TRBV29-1	CSVGDRVNTEAFF
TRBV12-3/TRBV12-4	CASSLILGPTGEQYF
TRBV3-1	CASSQDLGRSNQPQHF
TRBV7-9	CASILGQEGNEQYF
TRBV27	CANMGVPDTGELFF
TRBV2	CASRIPGVKLYEQYF
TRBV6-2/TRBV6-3	CASSYSLQKPRLGTEAFF
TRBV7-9	CASSRGGGGTEAFF
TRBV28	CASRGPHGTQYF
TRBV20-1	CSAREGLAASYEQYF
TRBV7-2	CASSLRGAANYGYTF
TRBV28	CASSSLAGVDEQYF
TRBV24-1	CATSARGVSGANVLTF
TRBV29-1	CSVERHSEAFF
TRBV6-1	CASSQSGRSTGELFF
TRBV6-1	CASSEAQEGQPQHF
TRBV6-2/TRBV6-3	CASSSDWSQETQYF
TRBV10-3	CAIRTDSNQPQHF
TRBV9	CASSARGRDTEAFF
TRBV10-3	CAISGQELMNTEAFF
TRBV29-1	CSAAAGSSYNEQFF
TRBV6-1	CASSPELAGRELFF
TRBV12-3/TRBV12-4	CASSFGRTNNSPLHF
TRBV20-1	CSAPVLSARETQYF
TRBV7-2	CASKTGYNEQFF